The clone carrying this T cell receptor (beta chain) has at least ten counts. Germline lookup yields CDR1 SGHTA and CDR2 FQGTGA. Deletions cut 2 bases from V and 7 bases from J, with 13 bases between. The CDR3 runs 14 residues. Each sample used at least 6.5 million PBMCs. This specimen belongs to a study of blood T cells in healthy people across ages. The overall study: For every two T cells, template switching captured about one barcoded beta molecule.

A second PCR of 7 to 11 cycles used a sample-barcoded 5' primer and a J-beta primer mix. With 12 random nucleotides, a template-switch adaptor tagged each individual cDNA molecule. One entry per CDR3 protein results from TCRdb running MiXCR on the 5' RACE reads. The repertoire holds roughly 650,000 distinct CDR3 sequences, with approximately 30% as singletons. The rearrangement links TRBV7-3 to TRBJ2-3; no firm D call. The sequencing sample was made of blood. This sequence was found in an elderly woman in good health. The CDR3 bases are TGTGCCAGCAGCTTATCCCAGCCGCCGTATACGCAGTATTTT. This encodes CASSLSQPPYTQYF.